One sample yielded the 6 T cell receptor beta chains listed below, sequenced in a study of beta chain features in type 1 diabetes. The sequenced template was cDNA made from the entire isolated RNA. This table comes from immunoSEQ multiplex PCR, and its TCRdb copy is limited to in-frame clones, with some not included. The table includes about 350,000 clones, less than 20% detected once. The sample was naive CD4+ T cells from blood. All receptors derive from a woman between 18 and 29 years old in good health.

This clone was observed a few times. V is TRBV2 and J is TRBJ1-2; D not resolved. Germline V lookup: CDR1 SNHLY, CDR2 FYNNEI. V lost 4 bases, J lost 2 bases, and 5 bases lay in between. The CDR3 sequence is 12 residues long. The CDR3 is CASSGQNYGYTF. The CDR3 DNA follows: TGTGCCAGCAGTGGGCAGAACTATGGCTACACCTTC.

CDR3 sequence: CAIGTSGSYEQYF. The DNA for the CDR3 is TGTGCCATTGGGACTAGCGGCTCCTACGAGCAGTACTTC. The chain has TRBV10-3 and TRBJ2-7; TRBD2 agrees at 11 bases. Trimming cost V 9 bases and J 0 bases; bases outside gene matches: 1. The CDR3 contains 13 residues. Per the germline V gene, CDR1 is ENHRY and CDR2 is SYGVKD.

This sequence joins TRBV4-1 and TRBJ2-1; tentative D call: TRBD2 (6 bases). V gave up 4 bases and J gave up 13 bases, with 20 bases separating them. Germline V gene data show CDR1 as MGHRA and CDR2 as YSYEKL. This CDR3 has 14 amino acids. CDR3: CASSRPGTRGGQFF. The CDR3 DNA reads TGCGCCAGCAGCCGACCCGGGACGCGGGGAGGTCAGTTCTTC.

This clone was detected only a few times. The rearrangement uses TRBV11-2 and TRBJ2-3, with D perhaps matching TRBD1 (6 bases). The CDR3 has 12 residues. Trimming took off 2 bases at V and 10 bases at J, with 10 bases between the two ends. Germline CDR1 SGHAT, CDR2 FQNNGV. The CDR3 DNA reads as TGTGCCAGCAGCTTACATCGACAGGCGCAGTATTTT. This translates into CASSLHRQAQYF.

V and J are TRBV2 and TRBJ2-4; perhaps TRBD1 as D (6 bases). Germline CDR1 SNHLY, CDR2 FYNNEI. Trimming cost V 6 bases and J 6 bases, with 9 bases left between them. This CDR3 comprises 12 residues. The CDR3 DNA follows: TGTGCCAGCAGGATACAGGGAAACATTCAGTACTTC. It translates to CASRIQGNIQYF. Full variable domain (remainder filled in from reference TRBV2 and TRBJ2-4): EPEVTQTPSHQVTQMGQEVILRCVPISNHLYFYWYRQILGQKVEFLVSFYNNEISEKSEIFDDQFSVERPDGSNFTLKIRSTKLEDSAMYFCASRIQGNIQYFGAGTRLSVL.

There are a few counts of this clone. The chain couples TRBV19 to TRBJ2-3; D is unclear. The CDR3 extends over 14 amino acids. In germline, CDR1 is LNHDA, CDR2 SQIVND (reference sequence). Trimming took off 1 base at V and 4 bases at J, with 9 bases between the two ends. CDR3 DNA: TGTGCCAGTAGTATAGGAGCGCCCCCAGATACGCAGTATTTT. It specifies CASSIGAPPDTQYF.